This T cell receptor (beta chain) was found in a study of T cells in Graves' hyperthyroidism and ophthalmopathy. Study-level results: Ophthalmopathy was separated from stable hyperthyroidism by a 13 V-J model.

A patient was excluded if there was uncontrolled infection, other autoimmune disease, pregnancy or lactation. Amplification of TCR beta CDR3 regions used RNA as the template. HTBI primers were the set used in a first-round RT-PCR of the TCR CDR3. Each CDR3 protein gets one entry after TCRdb re-called the multiplex PCR reads with MiXCR. This sample yields around 620,000 distinct CDR3 sequences, of which 35% to 55% are seen a single time; under 20% belongs to the top ten. In regard to this clonotype: Its antigen is currently unknown.

CDR3 length equals 14 residues. Germline CDR1 reads MGHDK; CDR2 reads SYGVNS. The V and J ends lost 2 bases and 1 base respectively, with 8 bases between them. The sequencing input was peripheral blood or thyroid tissue (not recorded which). This receptor was identified in an adult woman with Graves' disease, either hyperthyroidism or ophthalmopathy (not recorded which). The chain uses TRBV25-1 and TRBJ2-5; D is undetermined. CDR3 loop: CASSEPLRQETQYF. The DNA for the CDR3 is TGTGCCAGCAGTGAACCACTACGCCAAGAGACCCAGTACTTC. Together with reference TRBV25-1 and TRBJ2-5, the CDR3 gives the full variable domain: EADIYQTPRYLVIGTGKKITLECSQTMGHDKMYWYQQDPGMELHLIHYSYGVNSTEKGDLSSESTVSRIRTEHFPLTLESARPSHTSQYLCASSEPLRQETQYFGPGTRLLVL.